The rows below give T cell receptor beta chains drawn from one sample of a study of T-cell memory formation after mild COVID-19. Using its own MiXCR run on the 5' RACE reads, TCRdb lists one record per CDR3 protein. The sample contains some 450,000 distinct CDR3 sequences, 20% of which appear only once. Material: PBMCs or a T cell subset sorted from them (not recorded which). Receptor source: an adult woman who had mild COVID-19 (a few samples of this study predate the infection). Cell type and time point are not known. The CDR3 runs from the conserved cysteine through the conserved F or W. The order of the fields is D gene, clone size, J gene, V gene, CDR3 DNA, CDR3 protein. A D gene is named only where the DNA matches it firmly. Part of the rows lack a size; the others show once, few, many or a class for expanded clones.

>-|-|TRBJ2-4|TRBV7-8
TGTGCCAGCACCCTGAGGGAGGGGGAAAACATTCAGTACTTC
CASTLREGENIQYF
>-|few|TRBJ1-6|TRBV14
TGTGCCAGCAGCCAAGCTCTCGTCGATCCCCTCCACTTT
CASSQALVDPLHF
>TRBD2|few|TRBJ2-3|TRBV10-3
TGTGCCATCAGTGAGTCGCCTAGCGGGAGTAGGAATACGCAGTATTTT
CAISESPSGSRNTQYF
>TRBD1|-|TRBJ1-5|TRBV9
TGTGCCAGCAGCCCCGGACAGGGGCATCAGCACCGGCATTTT
CASSPGQGHQHRHF
>TRBD2|-|TRBJ2-1|TRBV7-3
TGTGCCAGCAGCCCCCGGGGAGCGGGGTACAATGAGCAGTTCTTC
CASSPRGAGYNEQFF
>-|few|TRBJ2-7|TRBV20-1
TGCAGTGCTCAGAAACAGGGCCACTACGAGCAGTACTTC
CSAQKQGHYEQYF
>-|-|TRBJ2-2|TRBV6-5
TGTGCCAGCAGTTACTCGGAAGGGGCCGGGGAGCTGTTTTTT
CASSYSEGAGELFF
>-|many|TRBJ2-5|TRBV20-1
TGCAGTGCTAGAGGTTCCCCGGACTTAGGCCCACAAGAGACCCAGTACTTC
CSARGSPDLGPQETQYF
>-|few|TRBJ1-5|TRBV23-1
TGCGCCAGCAGTCAATCGGAATACAGGGAAAGCAATCAGCCCCAGCATTTT
CASSQSEYRESNQPQHF
>-|many|TRBJ2-1|TRBV7-9
TGTGCCAGCAGCAGACTCGGGGGTGAGCAGTTCTTC
CASSRLGGEQFF
>-|-|TRBJ1-6|TRBV4-1
TGCGCCAGCAGCCAAGAACGGGGGCAGGGTGTCCCCCTCCACTTT
CASSQERGQGVPLHF
>-|-|TRBJ1-6|TRBV18
TGTGCCAGCTCGCCCCTCCGACGGGATAGTAATTCACCCCTCCACTTT
CASSPLRRDSNSPLHF
>TRBD2|-|TRBJ2-1|TRBV7-2
TGTGCCAGCAGCCGGAGTTTAGCGGGAGTCAACAATGAGCAGTTCTTC
CASSRSLAGVNNEQFF
>-|-|TRBJ1-1|TRBV28
TGTGCCAGCAGTTTAGGAGGGTCGAAAGGTGAAGCTTTCTTT
CASSLGGSKGEAFF
>-|many|TRBJ2-7|TRBV6-1
TGTGCCAGCAGTCCCCCTTCTGCCCCGGGGAGCGAGCAGTACTTC
CASSPPSAPGSEQYF
>TRBD1|-|TRBJ1-3|TRBV30
TGTGCCTGGAGTCAGGGGGCGCTTGGAAACACCATATATTTT
CAWSQGALGNTIYF
>-|-|TRBJ1-3|TRBV20-1
TGCAGTGCTAGCCCGGGAACGGCTGGAAACACCATATATTTT
CSASPGTAGNTIYF
>TRBD1|few|TRBJ1-1|TRBV5-1
TGCGCCAGCAGCATAGGAGGGACAGCCGACACTGAAGCTTTCTTT
CASSIGGTADTEAFF
>TRBD1|-|TRBJ2-3|TRBV5-6
TGTGCCAGCAGACGTAGGGGGCCTAGCACAGATACGCAGTATTTT
CASRRRGPSTDTQYF
>-|-|TRBJ2-3|TRBV14
TGTGCCAGCAGCCAAACCTGGGCGGATACGCAGTATTTT
CASSQTWADTQYF
>TRBD1|-|TRBJ2-7|TRBV7-9
TGTGCCAGCAGCCGCTCCGTGCAGGACAGGGACGAGCAGTACTTC
CASSRSVQDRDEQYF
>TRBD1|-|TRBJ1-1|TRBV29-1
TGCAGCGTTGAGGCGACAGGGGTTAAGACTGAAGCTTTCTTT
CSVEATGVKTEAFF
>TRBD2|-|TRBJ2-3|TRBV7-9
TGTGCCAGCAGCCCAATCGGGGGGGGCACAGATACGCAGTATTTT
CASSPIGGGTDTQYF
>-|-|TRBJ2-6|TRBV12-3/TRBV12-4
TGTGCCAGCAGATCAACCTCAGGTATCGTCCTGACTTTC
CASRSTSGIVLTF
>TRBD1|-|TRBJ2-7|TRBV28
TGTGCCAGCAGTATTTCCGGGACAGGGACTTACGAGCAGTACTTC
CASSISGTGTYEQYF
>TRBD2|few|TRBJ2-3|TRBV6-2/TRBV6-3
TGTGCCAGCATAAGCGGGACTAGCGGGAGTCTAGCAGATACGCAGTATTTT
CASISGTSGSLADTQYF
>TRBD1|many|TRBJ2-7|TRBV5-1
TGCGCCAGCAGCTTGGCCGGGACAGGTGCTTACGAGCAGTACTTC
CASSLAGTGAYEQYF
>-|-|TRBJ1-6|TRBV15
TGTGCCACCAGCGGGACGGAAAATTCACCCCTCCACTTT
CATSGTENSPLHF
>TRBD2|-|TRBJ2-7|TRBV12-3/TRBV12-4
TGTGCCAGCAGCCTGGGACTAGCGGGAGTTCAGGAGCAGTACTTC
CASSLGLAGVQEQYF
>TRBD1|few|TRBJ1-4|TRBV4-3
TGCGCCAGCAGCCTGGGACAGCTGGATGAAAAACTGTTTTTT
CASSLGQLDEKLFF
>-|many|TRBJ2-7|TRBV7-9
TGTGCCAGCAGCCAACAGTACGAGCAGTACTTC
CASSQQYEQYF
>TRBD2|few|TRBJ2-3|TRBV7-2
TGTGCCAGCAGCTTAGGACTAGCGGGGGGGCAGTCTGTAGAGAATACGCAGTATTTT
CASSLGLAGGQSVENTQYF
>-|-|TRBJ1-4|TRBV11-2
TGTGCCAGCAGCCATATGGGGGGGGCAACTAATGAAAAACTGTTTTTT
CASSHMGGATNEKLFF
>TRBD1|few|TRBJ1-2|TRBV2
TGTGCCAGCACCGACGGCAGGGGGGACTATGGCTACACCTTC
CASTDGRGDYGYTF
>-|-|TRBJ2-1|TRBV24-1
TGTGCCACCAGTGCCTTAGACAATGAGCAGTTCTTC
CATSALDNEQFF
>-|few|TRBJ1-1|TRBV12-3/TRBV12-4
TGTGCCAGCAGGCCACAGTACGTAGGGACTGAAGCTTTCTTT
CASRPQYVGTEAFF
>TRBD2|-|TRBJ2-4|TRBV2
TGTGCCAGCAGCGGGGGGGGTTACCTACAGTACTTC
CASSGGGYLQYF
>-|-|TRBJ1-1|TRBV4-2
TGTGCCAGCAGCCAAGGGGATAACACTGAAGCTTTCTTT
CASSQGDNTEAFF
>-|few|TRBJ1-1|TRBV5-4
TGTGCCAGCAGCTTCCCGGACAGCGGGACTGAAGCTTTCTTT
CASSFPDSGTEAFF
>TRBD2|few|TRBJ2-7|TRBV30
TGTGCCTGGAGCTTTCCCGGACTAGTCCCCGAGCAGTACTTC
CAWSFPGLVPEQYF
>TRBD1|-|TRBJ1-5|TRBV2
TGTGCCAGCAGTACCGGGACAGGTCTTCAGCCCCAGCATTTT
CASSTGTGLQPQHF
>-|few|TRBJ2-7|TRBV29-1
TGCAGCGTCATCCTAGTGGCCTCCTACGAGCAGTACTTC
CSVILVASYEQYF
>-|-|TRBJ2-3|TRBV11-2
TGTGCCAGCAGCTCCGGGGCACTAAGCACAGATACGCAGTATTTT
CASSSGALSTDTQYF
>TRBD2|few|TRBJ2-1|TRBV3-1
TGTGCCAGCAGCCAAGGTCCGGGCCTAGCGGGGGGAACCTCCTACAATGAGCAGTTCTTC
CASSQGPGLAGGTSYNEQFF
>-|-|TRBJ2-7|TRBV20-1
TGCAGTGCTCGGGGTTTGGTGTTAGAGGAGATCCTCTACGAGCAGTACTTC
CSARGLVLEEILYEQYF
>TRBD2|few|TRBJ2-7|TRBV12-3/TRBV12-4
TGTGCCAGCAGACCCTCCGGGACTAGCGGGGGCCTCGAGCAGTACTTC
CASRPSGTSGGLEQYF